The 27 T cell receptor beta chains reported below all come from one sample, sequenced in a study of shared clonotypes between healthy human individuals. The assay was immunoSEQ multiplex PCR, and TCRdb's table has in-frame clones only and misses some. The sample yields more than 2 million clones, approximately 95% seen once. Sequencing was performed on naive CD4+ T cells sorted from blood. Described subset: CD45RA+ positively selected. These receptors were collected from a young man in good health.

The chain recombines TRBV6-1 with TRBJ2-2; 7 bases are a match to TRBD1. The CDR3 length is 15 residues. Trimming cost V 6 bases and J 2 bases; bases outside gene matches: 6. Germline V gene lookup returns CDR1 MNHNS and CDR2 SASEGT. CDR3 bases: TGTGCCAGCAGAAAGGGACAGATTAACACCGGGGAGCTGTTTTTT. This codes for CASRKGQINTGELFF.

The chain links TRBV11-3 to TRBJ2-7; tentatively, D is TRBD1 (6 bases). V was cut by 2 bases and J by 1 base, with 12 bases left in between. Per germline, CDR1 SGHNT and CDR2 YENEEA. This CDR3 has 15 amino acids. CDR3: CASSLSGEGSYEQYF. CDR3 nucleotides: TGTGCCAGCAGCTTATCAGGGGAAGGGTCCTACGAGCAGTACTTC.

The V gene is TRBV30, the J gene TRBJ2-7; no clear D gene. Per the germline V gene, CDR1 is GTSNPN and CDR2 is SVGIG (reference sequence). The CDR3 has 16 residues. The V and J ends lost 0 bases and 7 bases respectively, with 22 bases between them. The CDR3 DNA reads as TGTGCCTGGAGTGTAGCCCTAGTACAGACCTCCGGGGAGCAGTACTTC. This translates into CAWSVALVQTSGEQYF.

This clone appeared once. The rearrangement uses TRBV2 and TRBJ2-6, with D perhaps TRBD1 or TRBD2 (5 bases each). V lost 5 bases and J lost 0, with 14 bases in between. CDR3 length: 17 residues. Germline V lookup: CDR1 SNHLY, CDR2 FYNNEI. Here the CDR3 reads CASSRDGVPSGANVLTF. DNA of the CDR3: TGTGCCAGCAGTAGGGACGGAGTCCCCTCTGGGGCCAACGTCCTGACTTTC.

The genes are TRBV7-8 and TRBJ1-4, with a weak D call TRBD1 (5 bases). Germline V gives CDR1 SGHVS, CDR2 FQNEAQ. CDR3 length: 16 amino acids. Trimming took off 2 bases at V and 4 bases at J, with 14 bases between the two ends. CDR3 in DNA: TGTGCCAGCAGCTTATGGGAGGGGCAGGTTAATGAAAAACTGTTTTTT. Amino acid sequence: CASSLWEGQVNEKLFF.

In its sample, this clone was seen once. The V call is TRBV5-4, the J call TRBJ1-2; D uncertain. Trimming pared 6 bases from V and 4 bases from J, leaving 19 bases between. This CDR3 is built from 15 residues. Germline CDR1 is SGHNT and CDR2 is YYREEE (reference sequence). The DNA for the CDR3 is TGTGCCAGCAACCCCGGTCCTCCCTCGACCTATGGCTACACCTTC. This codes for CASNPGPPSTYGYTF. The entire variable domain, with the rest obtained from reference TRBV5-4 and TRBJ1-2, is as follows: ETGVTQSPTHLIKTRGQQVTLRCSSQSGHNTVSWYQQALGQGPQFIFQYYREEENGRGNFPPRFSGLQFPNYSSELNVNALELDDSALYLCASNPGPPSTYGYTFGSGTRLTVV.

The J gene is TRBJ2-5, the V gene TRBV5-4; D is tentatively TRBD1 or TRBD2 (6 bases each). This CDR3 is built from 15 residues. V was pared by 6 bases and J by 0 bases, with 15 bases between. Germline V lookup: CDR1 SGHNT, CDR2 YYREEE (reference sequence). The CDR3 is CASTSGAGYQETQYF. CDR3 DNA sequence: TGTGCCAGCACTTCGGGGGCGGGGTACCAAGAGACCCAGTACTTC.

The rearrangement uses TRBV7-9 and TRBJ2-5; D might be TRBD1 (6 bases). Germline V lookup: CDR1 SEHNR, CDR2 FQNEAQ (reference sequence). The CDR3 runs to 15 residues. V lost 2 bases and J 1 base, leaving 11 bases between the germline ends. The DNA of the CDR3 is TGTGCCAGCAGCTTAATTACAGGGCTCCAAGAGACCCAGTACTTC. Protein: CASSLITGLQETQYF. The full variable domain, completed using reference TRBV7-9 and TRBJ2-5, is DTGVSQNPRHKITKRGQNVTFRCDPISEHNRLYWYRQTLGQGPEFLTYFQNEAQLEKSRLLSDRFSAERPKGSFSTLEIQRTEQGDSAMYLCASSLITGLQETQYFGPGTRLLVL.

This clone appeared once. CDR3 sequence reads: CASSEARTRLNTEAFF. CDR3 bases: TGTGCCAGCAGTGAAGCTCGTACCCGACTGAACACTGAAGCTTTCTTT. This chain uses TRBV6-1 with TRBJ1-1, with D uncertain. Germline CDR1 and CDR2: MNHNS and SASEGT. Deletions cut 0 bases from V and 0 bases from J, with 11 bases between. This CDR3 spans 16 amino acids.

V usage is TRBV28 and J usage is TRBJ2-1, with D possibly being TRBD2 (6 bases). The CDR3 sequence is 12 residues long. The germline V gene encodes CDR1 MDHEN and CDR2 SYDVKM. The ends were cut back, 8 bases at V and 9 bases at J, with 14 bases in the middle. CDR3 loop: CASGSPGGEQFF. Here the CDR3 DNA reads TGTGCCAGCGGAAGTCCCGGGGGTGAGCAGTTCTTC.

J is TRBJ2-7 and V is TRBV6-1; TRBD1 matches 7 bases. The V gene end was trimmed by 6 bases and the J gene end by 0 bases; junction bases not matched to a gene: 8. The CDR3 length is 15 residues. Germline CDR1 reads MNHNS; CDR2 reads SASEGT. The CDR3 DNA is TGTGCCAGCAGCTCCCGACAGGGATTCTCCTACGAGCAGTACTTC. This encodes CASSSRQGFSYEQYF.

J is TRBJ2-1 and V is TRBV10-3, with TRBD2 matching over 11 bases. Trimming cost V 6 bases and J 0 bases; bases outside gene matches: 10. CDR1 is ENHRY and CDR2 is SYGVKD in the germline V gene. The CDR3 sequence is 18 residues long. In DNA, the CDR3 is TGTGCCATCAGGGGCGGGCTAGCGGGGGGCTTCTCCTACAATGAGCAGTTCTTC. Encoded protein: CAIRGGLAGGFSYNEQFF.

The chain combines TRBV30 with TRBJ1-5; maybe TRBD1 (6 bases). V shed 7 bases and J shed 7 bases, with 14 bases lying between them. This CDR3 is 12 amino acids long. The germline gives CDR1 GTSNPN, CDR2 SVGIG (reference sequence). The CDR3 region is CALGGPAQPQHF. The CDR3 region has the DNA TGTGCCTTGGGGGGGCCGGCGCAGCCCCAGCATTTT.

This clone was detected only a few times. The rearrangement joins TRBV9 to TRBJ1-1; D not certain. Germline CDR1 is SGDLS and CDR2 is YYNGEE. CDR3 length equals 13 residues. With 3 bases removed from V and 0 bases from J, the gap between germline ends came to 6 bases. CDR3 sequence: CASSGGMNTEAFF. Here the CDR3 DNA reads TGTGCCAGCAGCGGAGGGATGAACACTGAAGCTTTCTTT.

The chain joins TRBV27 to TRBJ2-2; a possible D gene is TRBD1 (6 bases). Trimming shortened V by 1 base and J by 6 bases, and 21 bases separated the two germline ends. Germline-derived CDR1 and CDR2 are MNHEY and SMNVEV (reference sequence). This CDR3 contains 18 residues. For the CDR3, the DNA is TGTGCCAGCAGTTTATGGCCCCCAACAGGGACACCGGCCGGGGAGCTGTTTTTT. Protein product: CASSLWPPTGTPAGELFF.

V gene TRBV6-5 combines with J gene TRBJ2-3; either TRBD1 or TRBD2 may fit D (5 bases each). The CDR3 length is 15 residues. Germline loops: CDR1 MNHEY, CDR2 SVGAGI. Trimming removed 2 bases from V and 4 bases from J, with 13 bases in between. The CDR3 bases are TGTGCCAGCAGTTACGACGGTGGGGGAGCAGATACGCAGTATTTT. It is translated as CASSYDGGGADTQYF.

The genes are TRBV9 and TRBJ1-6; 11 bases are shared with TRBD1. CDR1 is SGDLS and CDR2 is YYNGEE in the germline V gene. This CDR3 has 16 amino acids. The ends lost 4 bases at V and 7 bases at J; junction bases unmatched: 7. The CDR3 sequence: CASSSGQGAMNSPLHF. CDR3 bases: TGTGCCAGCAGCTCCGGACAGGGGGCGATGAATTCACCCCTCCACTTT.

The chain couples TRBV5-1 to TRBJ1-2; 8 nucleotides line up with TRBD1. CDR1 and CDR2 from the germline V gene are SGHRS and YFSETQ. The CDR3 spans 15 residues. Trimming removed 4 bases from V and 3 bases from J; junction bases left unmatched: 8. The CDR3 nucleotides are TGCGCCAGCAGCGTATACAGGGGGTTGCACTATGGCTACACCTTC. This gives the protein CASSVYRGLHYGYTF. Full variable domain (remainder filled in from reference TRBV5-1 and TRBJ1-2): KAGVTQTPRYLIKTRGQQVTLSCSPISGHRSVSWYQQTPGQGLQFLFEYFSETQRNKGNFPGRFSGRQFSNSRSEMNVSTLELGDSALYLCASSVYRGLHYGYTFGSGTRLTVV.

The genes are TRBV28 and TRBJ1-5; no definite D call. V was clipped by 9 bases and J by 7 bases, with 13 bases between them. CDR1 and CDR2 from the germline V gene are MDHEN and SYDVKM. This CDR3 has 12 residues. Here the CDR3 reads CASSRELQPQHF. CDR3 nucleotide sequence: TGTGCCAGTTCTCGGGAGTTGCAGCCCCAGCATTTT. The full variable domain, with the rest looked up from reference TRBV28 and TRBJ1-5, is DVKVTQSSRYLVKRTGEKVFLECVQDMDHENMFWYRQDPGLGLRLIYFSYDVKMKEKGDIPEGYSVSREKKERFSLILESASTNQTSMYLCASSRELQPQHFGDGTRLSIL.

V usage is TRBV7-2 and J usage is TRBJ1-6; D is ambiguous. CDR3 length: 12 amino acids. V dropped 3 bases and J dropped 8 bases, with 5 bases sitting between them. The germline CDR1 and CDR2 sequences are SGHTA and FQGNSA. CDR3 region: CASSFTHSPLHF. CDR3 nucleotides: TGTGCCAGCAGCTTCACCCATTCACCCCTCCACTTT.

The gene calls are TRBV9 and TRBJ1-3; TRBD1 is a possible D gene (6 bases). This CDR3 has 16 residues. Germline V lookup: CDR1 SGDLS, CDR2 YYNGEE. With 4 bases removed from V and 0 bases from J, the gap between germline ends came to 14 bases. The CDR3 DNA follows: TGTGCCAGCAGCCCAAATTCAGGGGTCTCTGGAAACACCATATATTTT. The encoded protein is CASSPNSGVSGNTIYF.

In the case of this clone: This sample includes further DNA sequences coding for the same CDR3. The rearrangement joins TRBV7-2 to TRBJ2-7, with a possible D match to TRBD1 (5 bases). The ends were cut back, 0 bases at V and 4 bases at J, with 7 bases in the middle. Germline V CDR1 and CDR2: SGHTA, FQGNSA. The CDR3 loop spans 13 amino acids. The CDR3 spells CASSLARQYEQYF. CDR3 bases: TGTGCCAGCAGCTTAGCGAGACAGTACGAGCAGTACTTC.

Regarding this clone: The identical CDR3 is also encoded by other nucleotide sequences in the sample. The rearrangement joins TRBV5-1 to TRBJ2-2, with D uncertain. Trimming removed 3 bases from V and 0 bases from J, with 6 bases in between. This CDR3 is built from 14 residues. Germline CDR1 is SGHRS and CDR2 is YFSETQ. CDR3 in amino acids: CASSSRTNTGELFF. CDR3 DNA: TGCGCCAGCAGCTCCCGGACGAACACCGGGGAGCTGTTTTTT.

The V and J genes are TRBV5-1 and TRBJ2-5; D is unresolved. The germline CDR1 and CDR2 sequences are SGHRS and YFSETQ. Trimming stripped 2 bases from V and 5 bases from J, with 13 bases between. This CDR3 has 14 amino acids. The CDR3: CASSFTGLGETQYF. As DNA, the CDR3 is TGCGCCAGCAGCTTCACGGGCCTCGGGGAGACCCAGTACTTC.

The rearrangement joins TRBV2 to TRBJ1-5, with 8 bases aligning to TRBD1. Germline lookup yields CDR1 SNHLY and CDR2 FYNNEI. V lost 7 bases and J lost 3; bases outside the gene matches: 5. This CDR3 is 14 amino acids long. The CDR3 bases are TGTGCCAGCAATGGACAGGGCCCCAATCAGCCCCAGCATTTT. Protein: CASNGQGPNQPQHF.

The chain links TRBV27 to TRBJ1-1; TRBD1 aligns across 7 bases. The CDR3 runs 15 residues. The V and J ends lost 1 base and 4 bases, in that order; junction bases with no gene match: 6. Germline-derived CDR1 and CDR2 are MNHEY and SMNVEV (reference sequence). The CDR3 sequence: CASSLYQGGGTEAFF. In DNA form, the CDR3 reads TGTGCCAGCAGTTTATACCAGGGGGGAGGCACTGAAGCTTTCTTT.

Turning to this clone: The sample contains more than one DNA sequence encoding this CDR3. The rearrangement uses TRBV11-2 and TRBJ1-5, with D possibly being TRBD1 (6 bases). From germline, CDR1 is SGHAT and CDR2 FQNNGV. This CDR3 region has 14 residues. Trimming took 6 bases from V and 0 from J, leaving 9 bases between them. CDR3 region: CASSLDSSNQPQHF. As DNA, the CDR3 is TGTGCCAGCAGTTTGGACAGTAGCAATCAGCCCCAGCATTTT. Full variable domain (rest looked up from reference TRBV11-2 and TRBJ1-5): EAGVAQSPRYKIIEKRQSVAFWCNPISGHATLYWYQQILGQGPKLLIQFQNNGVVDDSQLPKDRFSAERLKGVDSTLKIQPAKLEDSAVYLCASSLDSSNQPQHFGDGTRLSIL.